This T cell receptor (beta chain) is from a study of vaccination effects on CD4 cells after COVID-19. Antigen-specific CD4+ T cells were expanded with viral peptide pools in the ViraFEST assay before sequencing. Having been cultured for ten to eleven days, the cells underwent CD4+ T cell isolation. Their SARS-CoV-2 infection, verified by PCR, occurred between March and December 2020. This clone was counted a single time. The antigen is undetermined. Study results and limitations: Among infection- and vaccine-induced clones, marked clonal contraction occurred late after vaccination. The post-vaccine spike-reactive clones of convalescents showed a predominance of new vaccine-induced clones.

Repertoires were generated with immunoSEQ multiplex PCR, while TCRdb's copy carries only in-frame clones and drops some. The sample lists nearly 45,000 clones; around 79% were seen once. Material: CD4+ T cells from PBMCs cultured with a peptide pool, obtained before COVID-19 vaccination. The receptor was isolated from a human donor who had a prior SARS-CoV-2 infection.

CDR3 amino acids: CASSLAVTNTGELFF. CDR3 coding DNA: TGTGCCAGTAGTCTGGCAGTCACGAACACCGGGGAGCTGTTTTTT. V and J are TRBV19 and TRBJ2-2; unclear D gene. With 5 bases removed from V and 0 bases from J, the gap between germline ends came to 10 bases. This CDR3 has 15 amino acids. Germline V gives CDR1 LNHDA, CDR2 SQIVND (reference sequence).